The rows below give T cell receptor beta chains drawn from one sample of a study of blood T cell repertoires in COVID-19. The repertoire was sequenced with immunoSEQ multiplex PCR; TCRdb's copy has only in-frame clones and lacks some. In the table there are fewer than 500,000 clones, more than 65% of which are singletons. Sequencing was performed on peripheral blood. These receptors originate from a human donor with acute or convalescent COVID-19. The donor label of this sample is uncertain. The CDR3 runs from the conserved cysteine through the conserved F or W. The D gene is left open where the match is weak. Clone size is not always given. Where it is, it says once, few, many or a class for expanded clones.

V gene,J gene,D gene,clone size,CDR3 DNA,CDR3 protein
TRBV5-5,TRBJ1-2,TRBD1,-,TGTGCCAGCAGCCGCCAGGGGGACTATGGCTACACCTTC,CASSRQGDYGYTF
TRBV29-1,TRBJ1-1,TRBD1,-,TGCAGCGTTTCCCGGCCCGGGACAGTCAAGAACACTGAAGCTTTCTTT,CSVSRPGTVKNTEAFF
TRBV2,TRBJ2-7,TRBD1,-,TGTGCCAGCAGCGGTCAGACAGGGACCTACGAGCAGTACTTC,CASSGQTGTYEQYF
TRBV7-9,TRBJ2-1,TRBD2,-,TGTGCCAGCAGCTTCGGACTAGTCATGTGGGATGAGCAGTTCTTC,CASSFGLVMWDEQFF
TRBV7-9,TRBJ1-2,-,once,TGTGCCAGCAGCTTAGGCGGCGATAACTATGGCTACACCTTC,CASSLGGDNYGYTF
TRBV7-8,TRBJ2-1,TRBD2,once,TGTGCCAGCAATCGCGGGGGGCCCATCGACAATGAGCAGTTCTTC,CASNRGGPIDNEQFF
TRBV27,TRBJ1-3,-,-,TGTGCCAGCAGTTTATCGTCGTCTTCTGGAAACACCATATATTTT,CASSLSSSSGNTIYF
TRBV7-9,TRBJ1-3,-,-,TGTGCCAGCAGCTTAGCGAACAGCGGAATGAGCTCTGGAAACACCATATATTTT,CASSLANSGMSSGNTIYF
TRBV18,TRBJ2-7,TRBD1,-,TGTGCCAGCTCACCGGGACAGGGGGTATACGAGCAGTACTTC,CASSPGQGVYEQYF
TRBV18,TRBJ1-5,-,once,TGTGCCAGCTCACCCCAGGAAGGGGGTCAGCCCCAGCATTTT,CASSPQEGGQPQHF
TRBV5-1,TRBJ2-1,TRBD1,-,TGCGCCAGCAGCTCCGGAATGACAGGGGGCAATCGAAAGTTCTTC,CASSSGMTGGNRKFF
TRBV19,TRBJ2-1,-,-,TGTGCCAGTAGTATGGGAGCGGCCGATGAGCAGTTCTTC,CASSMGAADEQFF
TRBV7-2,TRBJ2-1,-,-,TGTGCCAGCAGCTTAGTGGGGAGTCGGGGACAGTTCTTC,CASSLVGSRGQFF
TRBV2,TRBJ2-1,TRBD2,-,TGTGCCAGCAGCGCAGGGACTAGCGGGGGAATTAGGTACGGCGAGCAGTTCTTC,CASSAGTSGGIRYGEQFF
TRBV28,TRBJ1-2,-,-,TGTGCCAGCAGTTTGGGGCGAGTGCGGATGTTTTCTGATGGCTACACCTTC,CASSLGRVRMFSDGYTF
TRBV12-3/TRBV12-4,TRBJ1-1,-,-,TGTGCCAGCAGCTTTGGAGGGGACACTGAAGCTTTCTTT,CASSFGGDTEAFF
TRBV18,TRBJ1-1,-,-,TGTGCCAGCTCAATTTCTCAGGGAAACACTGAAGCTTTCTTT,CASSISQGNTEAFF